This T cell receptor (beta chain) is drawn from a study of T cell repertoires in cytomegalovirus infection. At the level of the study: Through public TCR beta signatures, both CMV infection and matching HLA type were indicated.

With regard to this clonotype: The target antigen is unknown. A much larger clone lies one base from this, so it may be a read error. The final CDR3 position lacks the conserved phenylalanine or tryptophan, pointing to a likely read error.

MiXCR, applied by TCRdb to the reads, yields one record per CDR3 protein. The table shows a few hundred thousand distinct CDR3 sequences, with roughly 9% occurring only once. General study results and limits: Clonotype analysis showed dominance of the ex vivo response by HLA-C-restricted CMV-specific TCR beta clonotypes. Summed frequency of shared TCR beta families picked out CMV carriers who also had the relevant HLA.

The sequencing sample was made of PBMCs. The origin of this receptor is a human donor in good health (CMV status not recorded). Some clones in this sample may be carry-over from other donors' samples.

The CDR3 DNA follows: TGTGCCAGCAGCTCTGGGGTCCTGAACACTGAAGCTTTCCTT. Translated, it gives CASSSGVLNTEAFL. The chain employs TRBV7-2 and TRBJ1-1; D call uncertain. The CDR3 is 14 amino acids. V dropped 4 bases and J dropped 0 bases, with 9 bases sitting between them. Germline CDR1 is SGHTA and CDR2 is FQGNSA.